The 20 T cell receptor beta chains given below trace back to one sample, sequenced in a study of patients and donors after allogeneic stem cell transplantation. MiXCR, run by TCRdb on the RT-PCR reads, gives a single entry per CDR3 protein. Of hundreds of thousands of distinct CDR3 sequences listed, around 14% are singletons. The specimen was blood, either unsorted or a sorted T cell fraction (not recorded which). The receptors were sampled from a human donor who was either an allogeneic HSCT recipient or a stem cell or donor lymphocyte infusion donor (not recorded which). It is not recorded whose cells these are; they may come from a transplant donor.

V and J are TRBV20-1 and TRBJ2-7; D unresolved. Trimming left V 0 bases short and J 2 bases short, with 8 bases between. The V gene's germline CDR1 is DFQATT and CDR2 SNEGSKA (reference sequence). CDR3 size: 13 residues. The CDR3 here is CSARENGPYEQYF. In nucleotides, the CDR3 is TGCAGTGCTAGAGAGAACGGCCCCTACGAGCAGTACTTC.

This clonotype was counted ten times or more. The J gene is TRBJ2-3, the V gene TRBV20-1; 9 bases fit TRBD2. The CDR3 covers 16 residues. J lost 4 bases, V lost 4 bases, and 12 bases had no gene match. Germline CDR1 and CDR2: DFQATT and SNEGSKA (reference sequence). As DNA, the CDR3 is TGCAGTGCTATGTTTCCAGGGACTAGCATGGCAGATACGCAGTATTTT. Its translation: CSAMFPGTSMADTQYF.

The chain links TRBV7-2 to TRBJ2-1; no clear D gene. Looked up from germline, CDR1 is SGHTA and CDR2 is FQGNSA. Trimming took off 5 bases at V and 13 bases at J, with 21 bases between the two ends. This CDR3 spans 14 amino acids. The CDR3 region is CASSPPRAATHQFF. In DNA, the CDR3 is TGTGCCAGCAGCCCCCCTCGAGCAGCGACGCACCAGTTCTTC.

The V and J genes are TRBV2 and TRBJ1-2; possibly TRBD1 for D (6 bases). The CDR3 contains 15 residues. V was shortened by 5 bases and J by 5 bases, with 18 bases between the two germline ends. Germline V lookup: CDR1 SNHLY, CDR2 FYNNEI. The DNA of the CDR3 is TGTGCCAGCAGTTCCACCTCTCCAGGGGATTATGGCTACACCTTC. Its translation is CASSSTSPGDYGYTF.

Ten or more counts support this clonotype. The chain combines TRBV5-1 with TRBJ2-7, with 10 bases identical to TRBD1. Looked up from germline, CDR1 is SGHRS and CDR2 is YFSETQ. With V trimmed by 7 bases and J by 3 bases, 7 bases remained unmatched. CDR3 length: 14 amino acids. The CDR3 spells CASRRTGGLYEQYF. The CDR3 DNA reads as TGCGCCAGCCGGCGGACAGGGGGTCTCTACGAGCAGTACTTC.

The chain has TRBV2 and TRBJ2-3, with TRBD2 matching over 7 bases. J gave up 3 bases and V 8 bases, and 11 bases lay outside the gene matches. CDR3 length: 15 amino acids. From germline, CDR1 is SNHLY and CDR2 FYNNEI. The CDR3 DNA reads TGTGCCAGCGGGAGGAGCCTAGCGGAAACAGATACGCAGTATTTT. This codes for CASGRSLAETDTQYF. Variable domain in full (rest from reference TRBV2 and TRBJ2-3): EPEVTQTPSHQVTQMGQEVILRCVPISNHLYFYWYRQILGQKVEFLVSFYNNEISEKSEIFDDQFSVERPDGSNFTLKIRSTKLEDSAMYFCASGRSLAETDTQYFGPGTRLTVL.

This clonotype was counted at least ten times. V gene TRBV5-1 combines with J gene TRBJ1-1; D is unresolved. Per germline, CDR1 SGHRS and CDR2 YFSETQ. Trimming stripped 2 bases from V and 5 bases from J, with 10 bases between. The CDR3 has 13 amino acids. The CDR3 here is CASSLGSQTEAFF. The CDR3 bases are TGCGCCAGCAGCTTAGGGTCCCAAACTGAAGCTTTCTTT.

This clonotype was observed many times. The chain uses TRBV5-1 and TRBJ1-5, with D perhaps matching TRBD1 (5 bases). V shed 0 bases and J shed 0 bases, with 10 bases lying between them. Germline values: CDR1 SGHRS, CDR2 YFSETQ. The length of the CDR3 is 16 residues. CDR3: CASSLEGVHSNQPQHF. CDR3 nucleotides: TGCGCCAGCAGCTTGGAAGGGGTCCATAGCAATCAGCCCCAGCATTTT.

This clonotype was detected a few times. The V gene is TRBV19, the J gene TRBJ1-1; 12 nucleotides line up with TRBD1. Losses at the gene ends were 5 bases for V and 4 bases for J; bases not matched to a gene: 8. CDR3 size: 16 residues. Per germline, CDR1 LNHDA and CDR2 SQIVND (reference sequence). In DNA, the CDR3 is TGTGCCAGTAGTCGGGACAGGGGGCAGAGGAGCACTGAAGCTTTCTTT. Its protein product is CASSRDRGQRSTEAFF. Complete variable domain (other parts from reference TRBV19 and TRBJ1-1): DGGITQSPKYLFRKEGQNVTLSCEQNLNHDAMYWYRQDPGQGLRLIYYSQIVNDFQKGDIAEGYSVSREKKESFPLTVTSAQKNPTAFYLCASSRDRGQRSTEAFFGQGTRLTVV.

This clonotype turned up a few times. The rearrangement uses TRBV6-4 and TRBJ2-2; 11 bases align to TRBD1. This CDR3 is built from 18 residues. J gave up 1 base and V 4 bases, and 8 bases lay outside the gene matches. Germline V gene lookup returns CDR1 MRHNA and CDR2 SNTAGT. CDR3 protein: CASSGPPGQGENTGELFF. CDR3 in DNA: TGTGCCAGCAGTGGCCCGCCGGGACAGGGGGAGAACACCGGGGAGCTGTTTTTT.

The J gene is TRBJ1-1, the V gene TRBV11-2; 8 bases are shared with TRBD1. The CDR3 is made up of 18 amino acids. CDR1 is SGHAT and CDR2 is FQNNGV in the germline V gene. The junction had 15 bases not matched to a gene; V was cut back by 5 bases and J by 1 base. The CDR3 reads CASSKKRTGDRSNTEAFF. In DNA form, the CDR3 reads TGTGCCAGCAGCAAAAAACGAACCGGGGACAGGTCGAACACTGAAGCTTTCTTT.

In this sample, this clonotype turned up many times. The V call is TRBV7-6, the J call TRBJ1-6, with no clear D. CDR1 is SGHVS and CDR2 is FNYEAQ in the germline V gene. The CDR3 is 13 amino acids. V lost 2 bases and J 10 bases, leaving 9 bases between the germline ends. CDR3 sequence reads: CASSLILGSPLHF. CDR3 in DNA: TGTGCCAGCAGCTTAATTCTCGGATCACCCCTCCACTTT.

There are many counts of this clonotype. The V call is TRBV5-1, the J call TRBJ2-7; TRBD1 matches at 7 bases. This CDR3 has 15 residues. CDR1 SGHRS and CDR2 YFSETQ come from the germline V gene. The V gene end was trimmed by 4 bases and the J gene end by 3 bases; junction bases not matched to a gene: 10. CDR3 in DNA: TGCGCCAGCAGCCCCGACAGGGAAACCCTCTACGAGCAGTACTTC. Protein product: CASSPDRETLYEQYF.

This clonotype was observed many times. The rearrangement uses TRBV9 and TRBJ2-7; the match to TRBD2 covers 7 bases. Germline V gene sequence: CDR1 SGDLS, CDR2 YYNGEE. The J segment lost 1 base and the V segment lost 0 bases, leaving 4 bases of the junction unmatched. The CDR3 has 15 residues. The CDR3 bases are TGTGCCAGCAGCGTAGATTTCGGGAGGTCCTACGAGCAGTACTTC. It specifies CASSVDFGRSYEQYF.

The V gene is TRBV15, the J gene TRBJ2-7; the match to TRBD1 covers 8 bases. The length of the CDR3 is 16 residues. Germline V gene lookup returns CDR1 LNHNV and CDR2 YYDKDF (reference sequence). Unmatched junction bases numbered 10, after V lost 5 bases and J lost 1 base. CDR3 DNA sequence: TGTGCCACCAGCGGTTACCGGGGGACAGGTTCCTACGAGCAGTACTTC. Translated: CATSGYRGTGSYEQYF. The full variable domain, its missing parts supplied by reference TRBV15 and TRBJ2-7, is DAMVIQNPRYQVTQFGKPVTLSCSQTLNHNVMYWYQQKSSQAPKLLFHYYDKDFNNEADTPDNFQSRRPNTSFCFLDIRSPGLGDTAMYLCATSGYRGTGSYEQYFGPGTRLTVT.

This clonotype was counted between two and nine times. The chain couples TRBV28 to TRBJ2-3; D is perhaps TRBD2 (5 bases). The length of the CDR3 is 17 residues. Germline CDR1 MDHEN, CDR2 SYDVKM. Trimming shortened V by 7 bases and J by 1 base, and 21 bases separated the two germline ends. The CDR3 coding sequence is TGTGCCAGCATTCGTGGGTCGACGGGGTCCCGCACAGATACGCAGTATTTT. Translation: CASIRGSTGSRTDTQYF.

This clonotype was counted many times. The V call is TRBV4-2, the J call TRBJ1-2; D is ambiguous. CDR1 is LGHNA and CDR2 is YNFKEQ in the germline V gene. Trimming cost V 0 bases and J 4 bases, with 9 bases left between them. This CDR3 is 14 amino acids long. For the CDR3, the DNA is TGTGCCAGCAGCCAAGACCGAAACTCCTATGGCTACACCTTC. This translates into CASSQDRNSYGYTF.

This clonotype was seen more than once but under ten times. The V gene is TRBV25-1, the J gene TRBJ1-4, with unresolved D. Germline-derived CDR1 and CDR2 are MGHDK and SYGVNS. The CDR3 has 14 residues. The V and J ends lost 11 bases and 1 base respectively, with 14 bases between them. This chain's CDR3 is CAAGEGGTNEKLFF. The CDR3 coding sequence is TGTGCCGCCGGTGAAGGTGGAACTAATGAAAAACTGTTTTTT.

This clonotype was detected a few times. The CDR3 coding sequence is TGCGCCAGCAGCCACAGTACCGGGACTACACTACTTCTAGAGACCCAGTACTTC. This translates into CASSHSTGTTLLLETQYF. The chain employs TRBV4-1 and TRBJ2-5; 7 bases fit TRBD2. CDR1 and CDR2 from the germline V gene are MGHRA and YSYEKL. CDR3 length: 18 amino acids. V dropped 3 bases and J dropped 4; count of bases not matched to a gene: 17.

This clonotype was observed many times. The V and J genes are TRBV20-1 and TRBJ2-7, with D uncertain. The CDR3 runs to 11 residues. The germline V gene has CDR1 DFQATT and CDR2 SNEGSKA (reference sequence). Trimming removed 1 base from V and 4 bases from J, with 5 bases in between. CDR3 in DNA: TGCAGTGCTAGAGGAGTATACGAGCAGTACTTC. Translation gives CSARGVYEQYF.